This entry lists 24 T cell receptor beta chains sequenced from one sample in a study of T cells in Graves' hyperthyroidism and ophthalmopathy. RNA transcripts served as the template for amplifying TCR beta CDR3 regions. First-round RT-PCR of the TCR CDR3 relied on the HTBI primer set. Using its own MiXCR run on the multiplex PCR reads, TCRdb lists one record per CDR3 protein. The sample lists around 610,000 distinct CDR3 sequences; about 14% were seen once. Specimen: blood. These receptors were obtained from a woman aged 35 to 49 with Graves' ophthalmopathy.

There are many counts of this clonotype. CDR3 nucleotide sequence: TGTGCCAGCAGCTTGGCCGATGGTTGGAGCGGGGAGCTGTTTTTT. Amino acids: CASSLADGWSGELFF. The rearrangement uses TRBV5-6 and TRBJ2-2, with D hard to call. Trimming removed 0 bases at V and 7 bases at J, with 13 bases between. The CDR3 has 15 amino acids. Per the germline V gene, CDR1 is SGHDT and CDR2 is YYEEEE.

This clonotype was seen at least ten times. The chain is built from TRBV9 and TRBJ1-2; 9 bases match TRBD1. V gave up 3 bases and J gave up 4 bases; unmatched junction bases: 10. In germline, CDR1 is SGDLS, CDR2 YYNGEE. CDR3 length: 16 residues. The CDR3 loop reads CASSATLTGGGYGYTF. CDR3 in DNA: TGTGCCAGCAGCGCCACCCTGACAGGGGGGGGCTATGGCTACACCTTC.

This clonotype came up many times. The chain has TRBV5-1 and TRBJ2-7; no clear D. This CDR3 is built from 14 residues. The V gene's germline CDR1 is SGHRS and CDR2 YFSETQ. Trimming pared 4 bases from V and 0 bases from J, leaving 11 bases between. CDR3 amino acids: CASSADVLSYEQYF. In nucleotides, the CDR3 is TGCGCCAGCAGCGCGGACGTTCTCTCCTACGAGCAGTACTTC.

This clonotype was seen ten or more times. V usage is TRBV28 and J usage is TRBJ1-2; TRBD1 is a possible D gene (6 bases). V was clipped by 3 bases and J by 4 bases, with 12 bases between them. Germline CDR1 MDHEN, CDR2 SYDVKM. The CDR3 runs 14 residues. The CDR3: CASSFGQKSYGYTF. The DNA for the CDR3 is TGTGCCAGCAGTTTCGGACAGAAGTCCTATGGCTACACCTTC.

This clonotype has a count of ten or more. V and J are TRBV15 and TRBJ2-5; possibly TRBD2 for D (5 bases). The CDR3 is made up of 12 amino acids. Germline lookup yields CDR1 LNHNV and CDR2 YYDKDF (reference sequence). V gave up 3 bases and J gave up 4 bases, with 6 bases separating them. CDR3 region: CATSSTRETQYF. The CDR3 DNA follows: TGTGCCACCAGCAGCACTAGAGAGACCCAGTACTTC. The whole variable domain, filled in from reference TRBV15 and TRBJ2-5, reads DAMVIQNPRYQVTQFGKPVTLSCSQTLNHNVMYWYQQKSSQAPKLLFHYYDKDFNNEADTPDNFQSRRPNTSFCFLDIRSPGLGDTAMYLCATSSTRETQYFGPGTRLLVL.

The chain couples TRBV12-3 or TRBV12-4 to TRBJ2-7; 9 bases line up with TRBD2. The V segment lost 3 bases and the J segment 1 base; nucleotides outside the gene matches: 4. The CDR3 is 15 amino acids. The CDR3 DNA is TGTGCCAGCAGTTTCCGAACTAGCGGGTCCTACGAGCAGTACTTC. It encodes CASSFRTSGSYEQYF.

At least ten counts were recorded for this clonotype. CDR3 in DNA: TGTGCCACCGCAGACGTCCACAATGAGCAGTTCTTC. Translation gives CATADVHNEQFF. The V and J genes are TRBV24-1 and TRBJ2-1, with D unclear. Germline loops: CDR1 KGHDR, CDR2 SFDVKD. This CDR3 is 12 amino acids long. Trimming shortened V by 9 bases and J by 5 bases, and 10 bases separated the two germline ends.

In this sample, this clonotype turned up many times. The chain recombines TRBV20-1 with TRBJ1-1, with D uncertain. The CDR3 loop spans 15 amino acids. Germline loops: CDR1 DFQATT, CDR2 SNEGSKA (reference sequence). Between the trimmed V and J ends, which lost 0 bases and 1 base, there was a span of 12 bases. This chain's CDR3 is CSAREEGRGNTEAFF. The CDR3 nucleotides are TGCAGTGCTAGAGAGGAGGGCCGTGGGAACACTGAAGCTTTCTTT.

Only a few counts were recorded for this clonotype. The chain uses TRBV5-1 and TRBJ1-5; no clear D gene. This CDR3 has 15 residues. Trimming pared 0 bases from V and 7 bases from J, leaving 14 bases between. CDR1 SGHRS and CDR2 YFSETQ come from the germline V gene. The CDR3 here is CASSLVSGLGQPQHF. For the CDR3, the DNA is TGCGCCAGCAGCTTGGTCTCGGGGTTAGGGCAGCCCCAGCATTTT.

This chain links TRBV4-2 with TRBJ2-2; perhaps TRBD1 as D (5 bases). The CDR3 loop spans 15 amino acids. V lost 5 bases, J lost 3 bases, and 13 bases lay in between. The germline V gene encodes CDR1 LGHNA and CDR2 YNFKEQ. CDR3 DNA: TGTGCCAGCAGCAAGTCAGACAGACACACCGGGGAGCTGTTTTTT. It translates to CASSKSDRHTGELFF.

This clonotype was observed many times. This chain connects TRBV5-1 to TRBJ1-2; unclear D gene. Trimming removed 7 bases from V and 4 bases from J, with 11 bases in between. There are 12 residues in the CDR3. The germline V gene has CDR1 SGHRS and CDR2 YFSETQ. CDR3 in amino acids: CASGNSLYGYTF. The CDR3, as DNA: TGCGCCAGCGGTAACAGTCTCTATGGCTACACCTTC.

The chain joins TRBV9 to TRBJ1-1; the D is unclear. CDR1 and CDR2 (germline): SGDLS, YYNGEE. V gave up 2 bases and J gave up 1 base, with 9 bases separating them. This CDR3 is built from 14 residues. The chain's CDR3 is CASSVAPENTEAFF. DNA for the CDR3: TGTGCCAGCAGCGTCGCGCCCGAGAACACTGAAGCTTTCTTT.

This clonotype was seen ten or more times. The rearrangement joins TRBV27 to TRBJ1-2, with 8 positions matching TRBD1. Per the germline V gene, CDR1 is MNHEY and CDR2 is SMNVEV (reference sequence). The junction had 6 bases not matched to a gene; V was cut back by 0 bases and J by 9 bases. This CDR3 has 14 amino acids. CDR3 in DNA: TGTGCCAGCAGTTTATCGTGGACAGGGAACCGCTACACCTTC. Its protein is CASSLSWTGNRYTF.

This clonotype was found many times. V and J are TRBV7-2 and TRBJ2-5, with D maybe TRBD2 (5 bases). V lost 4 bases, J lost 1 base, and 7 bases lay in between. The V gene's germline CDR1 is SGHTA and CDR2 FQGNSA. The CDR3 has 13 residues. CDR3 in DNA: TGTGCCAGCAGCTGGAGGTTCCAAGAGACCCAGTACTTC. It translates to CASSWRFQETQYF.

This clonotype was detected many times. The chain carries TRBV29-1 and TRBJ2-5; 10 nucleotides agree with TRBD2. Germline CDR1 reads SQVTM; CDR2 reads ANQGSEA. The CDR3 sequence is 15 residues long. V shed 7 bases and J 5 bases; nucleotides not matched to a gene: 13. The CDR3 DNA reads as TGCAGCGAATTACCCCTAGCGGGAGCAGGCGAGACCCAGTACTTC. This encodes CSELPLAGAGETQYF.

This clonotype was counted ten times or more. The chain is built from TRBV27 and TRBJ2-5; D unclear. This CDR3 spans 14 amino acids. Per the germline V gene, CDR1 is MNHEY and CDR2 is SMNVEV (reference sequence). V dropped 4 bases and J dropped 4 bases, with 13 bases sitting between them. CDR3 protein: CASSSSGVRETQYF. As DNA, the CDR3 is TGTGCCAGCAGTTCATCAGGAGTCCGAGAGACCCAGTACTTC.

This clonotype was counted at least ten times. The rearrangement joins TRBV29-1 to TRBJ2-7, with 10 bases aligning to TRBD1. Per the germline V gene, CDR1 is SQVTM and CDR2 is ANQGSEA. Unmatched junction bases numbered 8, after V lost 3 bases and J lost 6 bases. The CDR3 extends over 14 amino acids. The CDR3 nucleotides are TGCAGCGTTGACTCCAGGGACAGGGGAGCCGAGCAGTACTTC. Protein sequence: CSVDSRDRGAEQYF.

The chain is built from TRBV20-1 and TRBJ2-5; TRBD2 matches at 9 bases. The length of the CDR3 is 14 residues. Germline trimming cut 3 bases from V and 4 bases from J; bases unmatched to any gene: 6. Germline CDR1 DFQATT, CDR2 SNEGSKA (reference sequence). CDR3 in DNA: TGCAGTGCTAGGGGGACTAGCCCTCGAGAGACCCAGTACTTC. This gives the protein CSARGTSPRETQYF.

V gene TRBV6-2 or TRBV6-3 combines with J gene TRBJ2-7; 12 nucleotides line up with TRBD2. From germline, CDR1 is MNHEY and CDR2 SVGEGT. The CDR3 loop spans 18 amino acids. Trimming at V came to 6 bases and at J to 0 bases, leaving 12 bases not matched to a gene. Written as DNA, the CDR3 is TGTGCCAGCAGCGCTACTAGCGGGGGGTTACCTAGCTCCTACGAGCAGTACTTC. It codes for CASSATSGGLPSSYEQYF.

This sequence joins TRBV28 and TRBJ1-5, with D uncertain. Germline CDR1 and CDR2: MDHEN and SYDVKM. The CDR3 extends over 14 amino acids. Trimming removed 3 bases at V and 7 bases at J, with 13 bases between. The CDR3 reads CASSFRGPGQPQHF. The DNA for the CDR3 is TGTGCCAGCAGTTTCCGTGGCCCTGGCCAGCCCCAGCATTTT.

The CDR3: CSAWGLAGGETQYF. CDR3 bases: TGCAGTGCCTGGGGACTAGCGGGAGGAGAGACCCAGTACTTC. The gene calls are TRBV20-1 and TRBJ2-5; 15 positions match TRBD2. CDR1 is DFQATT and CDR2 is SNEGSKA in the germline V gene (reference sequence). CDR3 size: 14 residues. Trimming removed 6 bases from V and 4 bases from J; junction bases left unmatched: 3.

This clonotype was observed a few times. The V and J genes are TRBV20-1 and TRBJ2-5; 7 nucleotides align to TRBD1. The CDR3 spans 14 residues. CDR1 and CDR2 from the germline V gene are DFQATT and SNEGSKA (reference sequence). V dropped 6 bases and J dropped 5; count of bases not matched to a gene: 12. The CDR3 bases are TGCAGTGCCCCGGGACAGTCCAGAACCGAGACCCAGTACTTC. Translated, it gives CSAPGQSRTETQYF.

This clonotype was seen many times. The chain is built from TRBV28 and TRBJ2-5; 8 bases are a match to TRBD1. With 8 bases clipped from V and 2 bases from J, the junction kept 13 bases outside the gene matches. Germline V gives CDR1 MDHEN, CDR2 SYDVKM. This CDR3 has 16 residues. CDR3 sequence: CASARAGGRTQETQYF. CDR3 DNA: TGTGCCAGCGCAAGAGCAGGGGGCAGGACACAAGAGACCCAGTACTTC.

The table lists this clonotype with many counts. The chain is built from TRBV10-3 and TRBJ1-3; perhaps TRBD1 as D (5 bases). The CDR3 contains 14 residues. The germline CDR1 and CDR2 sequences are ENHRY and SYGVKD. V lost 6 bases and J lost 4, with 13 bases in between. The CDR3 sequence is CAISETGTGNTIYF. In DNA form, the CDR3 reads TGTGCCATCAGCGAGACGGGGACGGGAAACACCATATATTTT.